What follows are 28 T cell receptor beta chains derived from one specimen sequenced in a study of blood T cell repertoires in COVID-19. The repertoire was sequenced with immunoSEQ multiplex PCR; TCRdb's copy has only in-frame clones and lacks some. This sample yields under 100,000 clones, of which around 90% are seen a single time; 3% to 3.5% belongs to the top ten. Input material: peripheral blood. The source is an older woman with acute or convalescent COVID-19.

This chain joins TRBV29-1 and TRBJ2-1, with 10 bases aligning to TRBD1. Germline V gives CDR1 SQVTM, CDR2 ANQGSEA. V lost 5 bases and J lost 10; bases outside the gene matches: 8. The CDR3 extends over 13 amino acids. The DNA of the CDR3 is TGCAGCGTTCGGGGGACAGGGGCTAGGGAGCAGTTCTTC. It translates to CSVRGTGAREQFF.

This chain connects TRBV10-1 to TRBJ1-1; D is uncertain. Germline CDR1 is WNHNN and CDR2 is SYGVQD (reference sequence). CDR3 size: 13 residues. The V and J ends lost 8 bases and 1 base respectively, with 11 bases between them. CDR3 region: CASRPGRNTEAFF. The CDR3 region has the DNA TGCGCCAGCCGCCCCGGGAGGAACACTGAAGCTTTCTTT.

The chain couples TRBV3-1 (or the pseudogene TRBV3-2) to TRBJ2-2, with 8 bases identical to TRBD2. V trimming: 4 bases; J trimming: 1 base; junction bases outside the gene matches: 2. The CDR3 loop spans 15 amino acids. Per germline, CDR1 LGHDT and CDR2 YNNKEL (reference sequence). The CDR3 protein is CASSLAGLNTGELFF. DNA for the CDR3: TGTGCCAGCAGCCTAGCGGGGCTGAACACCGGGGAGCTGTTTTTT.

CDR3 sequence (DNA): TGCGCCAGCAGCCATGACAGGGGCACCGGGGAGCTGTTTTTT. This translates into CASSHDRGTGELFF. V usage is TRBV5-1 and J usage is TRBJ2-2; TRBD1 matches at 8 bases. J lost 4 bases, V lost 4 bases, and 3 bases had no gene match. CDR3 size: 14 residues. The germline V gene encodes CDR1 SGHRS and CDR2 YFSETQ.

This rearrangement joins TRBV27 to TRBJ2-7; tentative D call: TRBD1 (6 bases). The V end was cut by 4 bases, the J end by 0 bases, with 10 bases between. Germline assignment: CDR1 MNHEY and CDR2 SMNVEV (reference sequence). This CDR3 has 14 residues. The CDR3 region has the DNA TGTGCCAGCAGTTACCGGGACACCTCCTACGAGCAGTACTTC. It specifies CASSYRDTSYEQYF.

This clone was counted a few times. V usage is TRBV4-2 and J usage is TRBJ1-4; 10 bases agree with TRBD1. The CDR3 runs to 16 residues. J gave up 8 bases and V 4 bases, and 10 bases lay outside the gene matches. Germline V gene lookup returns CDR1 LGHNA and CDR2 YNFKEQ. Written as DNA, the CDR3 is TGTGCCAGCAGCCCGGGGGAAGGACAGGGGGGCGAAAAACTGTTTTTT. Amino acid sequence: CASSPGEGQGGEKLFF.

In nucleotides, the CDR3 is TGTGCCAGCAGTGAGGCTGCTCATTCACCCCTCCACTTT. This encodes CASSEAAHSPLHF. The chain uses TRBV25-1 and TRBJ1-6, with D unclear. Trimming took 3 bases from V and 8 from J, leaving 8 bases between them. The CDR3 runs to 13 residues. Germline-derived CDR1 and CDR2 are MGHDK and SYGVNS.

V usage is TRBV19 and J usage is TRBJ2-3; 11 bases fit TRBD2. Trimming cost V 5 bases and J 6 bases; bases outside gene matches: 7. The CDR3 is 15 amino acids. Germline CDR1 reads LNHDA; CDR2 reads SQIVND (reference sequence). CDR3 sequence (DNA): TGTGCCAGTAGTTCGACTAGCGGGATGAGGGATACGCAGTATTTT. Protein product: CASSSTSGMRDTQYF. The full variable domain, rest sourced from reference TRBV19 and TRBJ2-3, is DGGITQSPKYLFRKEGQNVTLSCEQNLNHDAMYWYRQDPGQGLRLIYYSQIVNDFQKGDIAEGYSVSREKKESFPLTVTSAQKNPTAFYLCASSSTSGMRDTQYFGPGTRLTVL.

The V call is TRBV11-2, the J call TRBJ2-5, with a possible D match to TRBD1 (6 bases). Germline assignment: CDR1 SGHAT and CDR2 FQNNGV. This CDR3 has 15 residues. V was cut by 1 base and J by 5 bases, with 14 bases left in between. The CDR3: CASSLVTGLVETQYF. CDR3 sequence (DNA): TGTGCCAGCAGCTTAGTCACAGGGTTGGTGGAGACCCAGTACTTC. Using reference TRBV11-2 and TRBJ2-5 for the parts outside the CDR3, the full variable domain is EAGVAQSPRYKIIEKRQSVAFWCNPISGHATLYWYQQILGQGPKLLIQFQNNGVVDDSQLPKDRFSAERLKGVDSTLKIQPAKLEDSAVYLCASSLVTGLVETQYFGPGTRLLVL.

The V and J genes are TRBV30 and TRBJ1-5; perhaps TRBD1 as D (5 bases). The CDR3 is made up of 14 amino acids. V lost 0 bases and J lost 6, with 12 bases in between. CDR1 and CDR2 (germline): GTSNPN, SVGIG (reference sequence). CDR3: CAWSVRGGGQPQHF. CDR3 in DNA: TGTGCCTGGAGTGTACGGGGGGGAGGTCAGCCCCAGCATTTT.

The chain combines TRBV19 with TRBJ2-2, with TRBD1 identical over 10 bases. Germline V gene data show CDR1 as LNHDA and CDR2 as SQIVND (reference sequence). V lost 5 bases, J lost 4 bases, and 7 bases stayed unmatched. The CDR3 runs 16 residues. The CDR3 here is CASSDPRQGATGELFF. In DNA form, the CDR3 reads TGTGCCAGTAGTGATCCCAGACAGGGGGCCACCGGGGAGCTGTTTTTT. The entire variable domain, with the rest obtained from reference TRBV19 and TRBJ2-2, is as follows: DGGITQSPKYLFRKEGQNVTLSCEQNLNHDAMYWYRQDPGQGLRLIYYSQIVNDFQKGDIAEGYSVSREKKESFPLTVTSAQKNPTAFYLCASSDPRQGATGELFFGEGSRLTVL.

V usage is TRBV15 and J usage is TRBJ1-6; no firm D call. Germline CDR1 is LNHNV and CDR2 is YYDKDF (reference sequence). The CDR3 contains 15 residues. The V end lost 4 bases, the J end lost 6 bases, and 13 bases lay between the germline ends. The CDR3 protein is CATSTGGVVNSPLHF. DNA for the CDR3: TGTGCCACCAGCACGGGCGGGGTAGTTAATTCACCCCTCCACTTT.

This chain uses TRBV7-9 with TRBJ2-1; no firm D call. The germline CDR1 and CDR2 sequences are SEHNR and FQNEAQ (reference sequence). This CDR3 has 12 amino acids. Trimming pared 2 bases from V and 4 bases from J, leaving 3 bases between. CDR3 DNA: TGTGCCAGCAGCTTACAGTACAATGAGCAGTTCTTC. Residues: CASSLQYNEQFF.

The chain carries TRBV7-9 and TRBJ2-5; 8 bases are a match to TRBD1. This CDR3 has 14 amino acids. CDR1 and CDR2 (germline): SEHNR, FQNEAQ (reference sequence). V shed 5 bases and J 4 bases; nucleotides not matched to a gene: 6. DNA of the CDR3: TGTGCCAGCAGCCCATCAGGGGGCGGAGAGACCCAGTACTTC. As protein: CASSPSGGGETQYF.

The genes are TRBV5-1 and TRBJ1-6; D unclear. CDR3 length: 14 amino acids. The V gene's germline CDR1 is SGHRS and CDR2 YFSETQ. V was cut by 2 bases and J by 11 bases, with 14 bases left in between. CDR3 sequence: CASSLFEADAPLHF. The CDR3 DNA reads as TGCGCCAGCAGCTTATTCGAGGCAGACGCACCCCTCCACTTT.

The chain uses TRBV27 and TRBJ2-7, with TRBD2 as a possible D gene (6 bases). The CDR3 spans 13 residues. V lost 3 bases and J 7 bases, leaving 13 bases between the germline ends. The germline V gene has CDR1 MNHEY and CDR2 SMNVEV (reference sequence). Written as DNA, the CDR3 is TGTGCCAGCAGTTTTTCCCCCCGGGGGGAGCAGTACGTC. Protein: CASSFSPRGEQYV.

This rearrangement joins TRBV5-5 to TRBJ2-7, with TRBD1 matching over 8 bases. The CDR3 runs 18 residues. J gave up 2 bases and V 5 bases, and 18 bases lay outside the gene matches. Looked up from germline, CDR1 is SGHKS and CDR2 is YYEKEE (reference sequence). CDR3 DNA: TGTGCCAGCAGTTTGTGGGACAGGACAGAAACTAGAGCCTACGAGCAGTACTTC. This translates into CASSLWDRTETRAYEQYF.

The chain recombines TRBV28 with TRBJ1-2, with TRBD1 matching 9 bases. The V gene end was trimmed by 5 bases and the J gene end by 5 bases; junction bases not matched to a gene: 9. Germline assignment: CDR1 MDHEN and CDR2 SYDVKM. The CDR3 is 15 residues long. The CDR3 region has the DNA TGTGCCAGCAGTGCGACCCCGACAGGGGGGTATGGCTACACCTTC. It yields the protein CASSATPTGGYGYTF.

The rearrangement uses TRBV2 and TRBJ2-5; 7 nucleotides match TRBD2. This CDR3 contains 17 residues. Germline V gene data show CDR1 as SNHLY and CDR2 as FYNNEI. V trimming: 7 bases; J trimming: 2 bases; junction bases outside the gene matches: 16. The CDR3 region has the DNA TGTGCCAGCATGCCAGGTTGGGGGAGGGGTAATCAAGAGACCCAGTACTTC. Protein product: CASMPGWGRGNQETQYF.

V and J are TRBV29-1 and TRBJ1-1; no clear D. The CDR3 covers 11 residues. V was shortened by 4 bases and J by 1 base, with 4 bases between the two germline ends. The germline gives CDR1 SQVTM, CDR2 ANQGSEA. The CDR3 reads CSVGRNTEAFF. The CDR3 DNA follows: TGCAGCGTTGGTAGGAACACTGAAGCTTTCTTT.

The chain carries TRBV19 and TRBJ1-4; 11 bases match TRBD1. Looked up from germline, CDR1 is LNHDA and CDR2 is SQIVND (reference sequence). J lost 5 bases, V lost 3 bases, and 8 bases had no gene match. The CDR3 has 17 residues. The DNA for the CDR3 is TGTGCCAGTAGTATTCCAGGACAGGGGGCGGTGAATGAAAAACTGTTTTTT. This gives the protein CASSIPGQGAVNEKLFF.

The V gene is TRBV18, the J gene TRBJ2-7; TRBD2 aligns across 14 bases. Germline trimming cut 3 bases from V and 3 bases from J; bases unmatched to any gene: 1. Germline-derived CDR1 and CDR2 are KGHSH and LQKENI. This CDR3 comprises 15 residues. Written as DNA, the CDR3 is TGTGCCAGCTCACCTGGGACTAGCGGGAGCTACGAGCAGTACTTC. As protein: CASSPGTSGSYEQYF.

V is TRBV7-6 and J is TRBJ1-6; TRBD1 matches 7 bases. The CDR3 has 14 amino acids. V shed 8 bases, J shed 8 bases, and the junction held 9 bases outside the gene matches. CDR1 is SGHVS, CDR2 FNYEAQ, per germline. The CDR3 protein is CASGTGTEDSPLHF. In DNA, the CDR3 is TGTGCCAGCGGAACCGGGACAGAGGATTCACCCCTCCACTTT.

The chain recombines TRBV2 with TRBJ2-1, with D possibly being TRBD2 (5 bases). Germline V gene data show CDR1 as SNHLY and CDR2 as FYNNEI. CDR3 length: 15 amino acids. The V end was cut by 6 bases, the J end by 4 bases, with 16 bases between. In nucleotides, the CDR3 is TGTGCCAGCAGACCCTCGACTAACGCTTACAATGAGCAGTTCTTC. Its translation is CASRPSTNAYNEQFF.

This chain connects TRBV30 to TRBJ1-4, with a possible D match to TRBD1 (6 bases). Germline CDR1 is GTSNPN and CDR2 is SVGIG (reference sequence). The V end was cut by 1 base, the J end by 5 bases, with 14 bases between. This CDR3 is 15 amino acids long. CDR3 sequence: CAWSDGGRSNEKLFF. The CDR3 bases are TGTGCCTGGAGTGACGGGGGGCGATCCAATGAAAAACTGTTTTTT.

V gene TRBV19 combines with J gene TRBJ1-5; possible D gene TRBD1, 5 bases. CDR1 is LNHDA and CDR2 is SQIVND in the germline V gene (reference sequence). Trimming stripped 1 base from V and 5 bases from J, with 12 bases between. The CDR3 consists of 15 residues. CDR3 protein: CASSIAGKGHQPQHF. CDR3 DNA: TGTGCCAGTAGTATAGCAGGGAAGGGGCATCAGCCCCAGCATTTT. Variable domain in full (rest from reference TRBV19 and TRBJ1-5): DGGITQSPKYLFRKEGQNVTLSCEQNLNHDAMYWYRQDPGQGLRLIYYSQIVNDFQKGDIAEGYSVSREKKESFPLTVTSAQKNPTAFYLCASSIAGKGHQPQHFGDGTRLSIL.

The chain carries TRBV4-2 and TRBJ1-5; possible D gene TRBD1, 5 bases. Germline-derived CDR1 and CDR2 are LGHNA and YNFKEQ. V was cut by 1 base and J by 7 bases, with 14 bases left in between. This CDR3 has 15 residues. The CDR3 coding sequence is TGTGCCAGCAGCCAAGCTGCGACCCAGGGACAGCCCCAGCATTTT. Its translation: CASSQAATQGQPQHF.

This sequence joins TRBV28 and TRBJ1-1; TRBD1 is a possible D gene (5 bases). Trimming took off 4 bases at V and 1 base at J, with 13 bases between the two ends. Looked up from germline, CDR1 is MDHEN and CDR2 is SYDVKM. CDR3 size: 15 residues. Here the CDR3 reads CASSWGVKGNTEAFF. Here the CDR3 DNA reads TGTGCCAGCAGTTGGGGGGTGAAGGGGAACACTGAAGCTTTCTTT.